Following are 28 T cell receptor beta chains from one sample sequenced in a study of persistence of HIV-infected CD4 T cells. What these receptors recognize is not known. This was the immunoSEQ version 4 assay in survey mode. TCRdb keeps only in-frame clones here, not all; method: immunoSEQ multiplex PCR. The sample has about 43,000 clones; 75% to 80% are singletons. Overlapping HIV-1 Gag 15-mer peptides at around 0.91 ug per peptide per mL were used. Memory cells lacking CD40L and CD69 with high CD45RO were sorted. Sequencing was performed on CD4+ T cells sorted from PBMCs after approximately 19-hour stimulation, taken from a patient who received antiretroviral therapy. Receptors originate from an adult man with HIV who was CMV-seropositive.

This clone was detected only once. The chain carries TRBV7-2 and TRBJ1-1; the D is unclear. V shed 4 bases and J shed 2 bases, with 14 bases lying between them. This CDR3 spans 15 amino acids. The V gene's germline CDR1 is SGHTA and CDR2 FQGNSA. The CDR3, as DNA: TGTGCCAGCAGCTCCCGGACGGAGGGCAACACTGAAGCTTTCTTT. Protein sequence: CASSSRTEGNTEAFF.

The V call is TRBV5-6, the J call TRBJ2-2, with 11 bases lining up with TRBD1. The trim removed 5 bases at V and 8 bases at J, leaving 11 bases unmatched. The CDR3 totals 16 residues. The germline V gene encodes CDR1 SGHDT and CDR2 YYEEEE. The CDR3 DNA reads as TGTGCCAGCAGTGCCGGGACAGGGGGGTTTGGAGGGGAGCTGTTTTTT. Amino acid sequence: CASSAGTGGFGGELFF.

A single count supports this clone. The chain recombines TRBV25-1 with TRBJ1-1; unclear D gene. CDR1 is MGHDK and CDR2 is SYGVNS in the germline V gene. This CDR3 contains 13 residues. With 4 bases removed from V and 3 bases from J, the gap between germline ends came to 9 bases. The CDR3 loop is CASSARIYTEAFF. The CDR3 DNA is TGTGCCAGCAGTGCCAGGATTTACACTGAAGCTTTCTTT.

This clone was counted a few times. The chain couples TRBV30 to TRBJ1-1; 7 nucleotides match TRBD1. The CDR3 totals 15 residues. J was trimmed by 7 bases and V by 3 bases; bases with no gene match: 14. Germline-derived CDR1 and CDR2 are GTSNPN and SVGIG (reference sequence). The CDR3 DNA reads as TGTGCCTGGAGATACAGGGACAGAATAGTCTATGAAGCTTTCTTT. Its protein product is CAWRYRDRIVYEAFF.

J is TRBJ1-5 and V is TRBV29-1; D might be TRBD1 (5 bases). With 5 bases removed from V and 1 base from J, the gap between germline ends came to 12 bases. CDR3 size: 14 residues. Per germline, CDR1 SQVTM and CDR2 ANQGSEA. The CDR3 coding sequence is TGCAGCGTTATGCAGGGAGGAAGCAATCAGCCCCAGCATTTT. Translated, it gives CSVMQGGSNQPQHF.

The gene calls are TRBV25-1 and TRBJ1-1; D possibly corresponds to TRBD1 (6 bases). Germline CDR1 is MGHDK and CDR2 is SYGVNS. V was pared by 6 bases and J by 4 bases, with 15 bases between. The CDR3 totals 14 residues. DNA of the CDR3: TGTGCCAGCAGCTCGGCGGGGGCGCGCACTGAAGCTTTCTTT. Amino acids: CASSSAGARTEAFF. Complete variable domain (other parts from reference TRBV25-1 and TRBJ1-1): EADIYQTPRYLVIGTGKKITLECSQTMGHDKMYWYQQDPGMELHLIHYSYGVNSTEKGDLSSESTVSRIRTEHFPLTLESARPSHTSQYLCASSSAGARTEAFFGQGTRLTVV.

Written as DNA, the CDR3 is TGTGCCAGCATAGGAGGGACCCTACGGAACACCGGGGAGCTGTTTTTT. This sequence encodes CASIGGTLRNTGELFF. The rearrangement joins TRBV2 to TRBJ2-2, with a weak D call TRBD2 (6 bases). Between the trimmed V and J ends, which lost 7 bases and 1 base, there was a span of 16 bases. CDR1 and CDR2 from the germline V gene are SNHLY and FYNNEI. The CDR3 sequence is 16 residues long.

This clone is medium-sized in the sample. The chain joins TRBV6-4 to TRBJ1-6; the match to TRBD1 covers 7 bases. Trimming took 10 bases from V and 7 from J; bases not matched to a gene: 7. CDR1 is MRHNA, CDR2 SNTAGT, per germline. The CDR3 totals 13 residues. The CDR3 loop is CATRRDRNSPLHF. Written as DNA, the CDR3 is TGTGCCACCCGCCGGGACAGAAATTCACCCCTCCACTTT.

This chain links TRBV18 with TRBJ1-4; 9 bases map to TRBD1. Germline values: CDR1 KGHSH, CDR2 LQKENI. V trimming: 3 bases; J trimming: 8 bases; junction bases outside the gene matches: 7. The CDR3 is 15 amino acids. The CDR3, as DNA: TGTGCCAGCTCACCGGGACAGGGACGAGAAGAAAAACTGTTTTTT. It translates to CASSPGQGREEKLFF.

The CDR3 region has the DNA TGTGCCAGTAGTGCCCTTATGAACACTGAAGCTTTCTTT. Translation: CASSALMNTEAFF. V gene TRBV19 combines with J gene TRBJ1-1; D unresolved. Germline CDR1 and CDR2: LNHDA and SQIVND (reference sequence). V was clipped by 5 bases and J by 0 bases, with 7 bases between them. The CDR3 loop spans 13 amino acids.

The chain combines TRBV3-1 (or the pseudogene TRBV3-2) with TRBJ1-6; D is ambiguous. CDR1 and CDR2 (germline): LGHDT, YNNKEL (reference sequence). Trimming shortened V by 9 bases and J by 1 base, and 13 bases separated the two germline ends. This CDR3 spans 15 amino acids. The CDR3 protein is CASAKGESYNSPLHF. DNA for the CDR3: TGTGCCAGTGCTAAGGGAGAGTCCTATAATTCACCCCTCCACTTT.

The chain combines TRBV19 with TRBJ2-1; the match to TRBD1 covers 8 bases. Germline V gives CDR1 LNHDA, CDR2 SQIVND (reference sequence). The V and J ends lost 5 bases and 7 bases, in that order; junction bases with no gene match: 7. The CDR3 spans 14 residues. CDR3 in DNA: TGTGCCAGTAGTGAGACAGGGGTAAGGAATGAGCAGTTCTTC. Translated: CASSETGVRNEQFF.

This chain joins TRBV2 and TRBJ1-5; D might be TRBD1 (6 bases). The CDR3 length is 15 residues. The V end lost 6 bases, the J end lost 1 base, and 13 bases lay between the germline ends. Germline V CDR1 and CDR2: SNHLY, FYNNEI. CDR3 sequence reads: CASSADGGSNQPQHF. CDR3 DNA sequence: TGTGCCAGCAGCGCGGATGGGGGCAGCAATCAGCCCCAGCATTTT.

The chain links TRBV7-9 to TRBJ2-1; TRBD1 aligns across 8 bases. CDR3 length: 13 amino acids. In germline, CDR1 is SEHNR, CDR2 FQNEAQ (reference sequence). V lost 5 bases to trimming and J lost 7 bases; unmatched junction nucleotides: 4. The DNA for the CDR3 is TGTGCCAGCAGCCTACAGGGGGGTAATGAGCAGTTCTTC. This codes for CASSLQGGNEQFF.

The CDR3 region is CASSITSRNEQFF. Here the CDR3 DNA reads TGTGCCAGTAGTATAACTAGTCGCAATGAGCAGTTCTTC. The chain joins TRBV19 to TRBJ2-1; possible D gene TRBD2, 5 bases. CDR3 length equals 13 residues. Trimming left V 2 bases short and J 6 bases short, with 8 bases between. Germline V gene lookup returns CDR1 LNHDA and CDR2 SQIVND (reference sequence).

The table lists this clone with a few counts. This sequence joins TRBV27 and TRBJ1-5; 12 bases are shared with TRBD1. This CDR3 has 15 amino acids. V lost 6 bases and J lost 8; bases outside the gene matches: 8. Germline lookup yields CDR1 MNHEY and CDR2 SMNVEV (reference sequence). The CDR3 nucleotides read TGTGCCAGCAGCACCGGGACAGGGGGCTGGGAGCCCCAGCATTTT. Translation: CASSTGTGGWEPQHF.

The chain recombines TRBV5-4 with TRBJ1-2; weak D call: TRBD1 (5 bases). Trimming pared 4 bases from V and 3 bases from J, leaving 10 bases between. CDR3 length: 13 residues. From germline, CDR1 is SGHNT and CDR2 YYREEE (reference sequence). CDR3 in amino acids: CASSLDSDYGYTF. The CDR3 DNA follows: TGTGCCAGCAGCCTCGACAGTGACTATGGCTACACCTTC.

This clone was detected only a few times. The chain is built from TRBV3-1 (or the pseudogene TRBV3-2) and TRBJ1-2; D may be TRBD1 (5 bases). CDR1 is LGHDT and CDR2 is YNNKEL in the germline V gene (reference sequence). The CDR3 totals 13 residues. V dropped 4 bases and J dropped 6 bases, with 12 bases sitting between them. The CDR3 loop is CASSRGLGDGYTF. The DNA of the CDR3 is TGTGCCAGCAGCCGAGGGTTGGGGGATGGCTACACCTTC.

This clone was detected once. The V call is TRBV9, the J call TRBJ2-2, with TRBD2 identical over 7 bases. The CDR3 consists of 17 residues. Looked up from germline, CDR1 is SGDLS and CDR2 is YYNGEE. Germline trimming cut 0 bases from V and 2 bases from J; bases unmatched to any gene: 7. This CDR3 reads CASSVVRGRANTGELFF. CDR3 bases: TGTGCCAGCAGCGTAGTCCGTGGGAGGGCCAACACCGGGGAGCTGTTTTTT.

In its sample, this clone was seen once. This chain connects TRBV30 to TRBJ1-5; unclear D gene. Germline-derived CDR1 and CDR2 are GTSNPN and SVGIG (reference sequence). Trimming cost V 0 bases and J 0 bases, with 15 bases left between them. There are 17 residues in the CDR3. In DNA, the CDR3 is TGTGCCTGGAGTGTACCGGTGGCAGGCTATAGCAATCAGCCCCAGCATTTT. Amino acid sequence: CAWSVPVAGYSNQPQHF.

This chain uses TRBV13 with TRBJ2-1, with 8 positions matching TRBD1. Germline assignment: CDR1 PRHDT and CDR2 FYEKMQ (reference sequence). The CDR3 has 16 amino acids. J gave up 7 bases and V 3 bases, and 11 bases lay outside the gene matches. The CDR3 DNA reads as TGTGCCAGCAGCTTTTTTTCAGGACAGGGAGTAAATGAGCAGTTCTTC. Translating it yields CASSFFSGQGVNEQFF.

The chain recombines TRBV18 with TRBJ1-4; a weak D match, TRBD1 (6 bases). The V end lost 3 bases, the J end lost 8 bases, and 13 bases lay between the germline ends. The CDR3 spans 14 residues. Germline CDR1 and CDR2: KGHSH and LQKENI. CDR3 amino acids: CASSPGAPSEKLFF. The CDR3 nucleotides read TGTGCCAGCTCACCGGGGGCTCCCTCGGAAAAACTGTTTTTT.

The chain employs TRBV19 and TRBJ1-1, with 9 bases identical to TRBD1. Germline V gene sequence: CDR1 LNHDA, CDR2 SQIVND (reference sequence). The J segment lost 0 bases and the V segment lost 6 bases, leaving 5 bases of the junction unmatched. The CDR3 is 15 residues long. The CDR3 DNA reads as TGTGCCAGTAGACGACAGGGGGTGATGAACACTGAAGCTTTCTTT. It encodes CASRRQGVMNTEAFF.

The gene calls are TRBV6-5 and TRBJ1-1, with a tentative D call TRBD1 (6 bases). There are 13 residues in the CDR3. The V end was cut by 6 bases, the J end by 8 bases, with 16 bases between. Germline V gene data show CDR1 as MNHEY and CDR2 as SVGAGI. DNA of the CDR3: TGTGCCAGCAGGAAAACCGGGACAAGGGAAGCTTTCTTT. Translated, it gives CASRKTGTREAFF.

The chain is built from TRBV10-3 and TRBJ2-7; no reliable D call. V dropped 2 bases and J dropped 2 bases, with 13 bases sitting between them. This CDR3 has 15 amino acids. Germline CDR1 reads ENHRY; CDR2 reads SYGVKD. This CDR3 is CAISEDYTSTYEQYF. CDR3 nucleotides: TGTGCCATCAGTGAGGATTACACCTCTACCTACGAGCAGTACTTC.

This chain uses TRBV6-5 with TRBJ2-7, with D tentatively TRBD1 (5 bases). This CDR3 is 15 amino acids long. V was pared by 0 bases and J by 3 bases, with 12 bases between. The germline V gene has CDR1 MNHEY and CDR2 SVGAGI. In nucleotides, the CDR3 is TGTGCCAGCAGTTACTCGAGCCAGGGCGGCTACGAGCAGTACTTC. This encodes CASSYSSQGGYEQYF.

V and J are TRBV24-1 and TRBJ1-1, with 8 bases that match TRBD1. There are 21 residues in the CDR3. The V segment lost 4 bases and the J segment 6 bases; nucleotides outside the gene matches: 27. Germline V gene sequence: CDR1 KGHDR, CDR2 SFDVKD. As DNA, the CDR3 is TGTGCCACCAGTGAGGGCCGGACAGGGCCCAGCGCAAAACGGAGATGGGCTGAAGCTTTCTTT. It yields the protein CATSEGRTGPSAKRRWAEAFF.

This rearrangement joins TRBV6-8 to TRBJ2-7; TRBD2 might be the D (5 bases). V lost 2 bases, J lost 5 bases, and 13 bases lay in between. The CDR3 has 14 residues. Germline CDR1 and CDR2: MNHGY and SAAAGT. CDR3 nucleotides: TGTGCCAGCAGTTACCGGGGTAATGCGAACGAGCAGTACTTC. As protein: CASSYRGNANEQYF.